Listed below are T cell receptor beta chains from one sample, sequenced in a study of OX40 agonist ivuxolimab in advanced cancers. This table comes from immunoSEQ multiplex PCR, and its TCRdb copy is limited to in-frame clones, with some not included. The table includes roughly 70,000 clones, 90% to 95% detected once. Material: CD4+ or CD8+ T cells sorted from blood, obtained in a trial of the OX40 agonist ivuxolimab. Every receptor here comes from an adult with an advanced solid tumor such as melanoma, head and neck, liver or kidney cancer. Both conserved end residues are part of each CDR3. The order of the fields is CDR3 protein, V gene, J gene.

cdr3_aa: CASSLGNLEGNEQYF; v_call: TRBV7-9; j_call: TRBJ2-7
cdr3_aa: CASSYSAGPYEQYF; v_call: TRBV6-6; j_call: TRBJ2-7
cdr3_aa: CASSQEIGNYEQYF; v_call: TRBV4-3; j_call: TRBJ2-7
cdr3_aa: CASSLFSASTDTQYF; v_call: TRBV13; j_call: TRBJ2-3
cdr3_aa: CASSPGQGYEQYF; v_call: TRBV27; j_call: TRBJ2-7
cdr3_aa: CSAWVGEAFF; v_call: TRBV20-1; j_call: TRBJ1-1
cdr3_aa: CATSFQWTTNEQFF; v_call: TRBV15; j_call: TRBJ2-1
cdr3_aa: CASSRRGPEAQHF; v_call: TRBV7-9; j_call: TRBJ1-5
cdr3_aa: CASSLGQVGGDTEAFF; v_call: TRBV7-6; j_call: TRBJ1-1
cdr3_aa: CASSLFRGLGTEAFF; v_call: TRBV28; j_call: TRBJ1-1
cdr3_aa: CASRMGGRRAFF; v_call: TRBV27; j_call: TRBJ1-1
cdr3_aa: CASSSGTGFGELFF; v_call: TRBV27; j_call: TRBJ2-2
cdr3_aa: CASTPAVRAGFYEQYF; v_call: TRBV28; j_call: TRBJ2-7
cdr3_aa: CASRESGERETQYF; v_call: TRBV14; j_call: TRBJ2-5
cdr3_aa: CASSQGPGQGAEKLFF; v_call: TRBV4-3; j_call: TRBJ1-4
cdr3_aa: CAWSTGVDSNQPQHF; v_call: TRBV30; j_call: TRBJ1-5
cdr3_aa: CASSWRQGNEQYF; v_call: TRBV10-3; j_call: TRBJ2-7